This T cell receptor (beta chain) was obtained from a study of T cell responses to AZD1222 COVID-19 vaccine. Study at large: Doses given second, at about 4 or about 12 weeks, were pooled.

Data came from immunoSEQ multiplex PCR; TCRdb stores just in-frame clones and leaves some out. The profile covers roughly 120,000 clones, with under 90% appearing a single time and around 7.7% taken by the ten largest. V lost 7 bases and J 4 bases, leaving 16 bases between the germline ends. CDR1 and CDR2 from the germline V gene are MNHEY and SVGAGI. This CDR3 spans 14 amino acids. The V gene is TRBV6-5, the J gene TRBJ1-2; weak D call: TRBD1 (6 bases). This sequence was found in an adult in good health. Sequenced material: peripheral blood, taken on day 0 of AZD1222 vaccination. CDR3 protein: CASIPRQGIYGYTF. CDR3 nucleotides: TGTGCCAGCATTCCCCGGCAGGGGATCTATGGCTACACCTTC.